This TCR beta chain stems from a study of control samples from healthy donors and cancer patients. Sequencing used immunoSEQ multiplex PCR; TCRdb keeps in-frame clones, though not all of them. The table lists tens of thousands of clones, about 92% of them singletons. Germline values: CDR1 WSHSY, CDR2 SAAADI. This CDR3 has 16 residues. Trimming took off 4 bases at V and 3 bases at J, with 16 bases between the two ends. This chain uses TRBV10-2 with TRBJ1-5; D call uncertain. The specimen was PBMCs. The sequence was obtained from a man between 25 and 39 years old with colorectal cancer. CDR3 DNA: TGCGCCAGCAGTGCAAGGCTTTTGGGTGTCAATCAGCCCCAGCATTTT. It is translated as CASSARLLGVNQPQHF.